The source of this T cell receptor (beta chain) is a study of blood T cell repertoires in COVID-19 (dated by TCRdb to about 2020). Broadly, across the study: Samples covering the acute and convalescent phases of COVID-19 were provided by collaborators in the United States, Italy and Spain. The prospective study material was composed of cDNA or gDNA derived from T cells, B-cell-depleted T cells, or PBMCs. Subjects who had been exposed to COVID-19, were actively infected with it, or had recovered from it provided the deeply sampled blood TCRbeta repertoires that made up the dataset. The repertoires were made available in a free public database intended to serve as a resource for research on the immune response to SARS-CoV-2. Samples came from the ongoing ImmuneRACE study (first 160 participants) plus 1,254 subjects from 6 global collaborators. Nearly every sample came with metadata listing a de-identified subject ID, COVID-19 status, age in years and sex. HLA class I and class II types, where available, came from metadata supplied by the sample provider rather than from assay-based typing. The research as a whole found: The amount of clinical and demographic metadata varied by source and participant and was provided uncurated.

Participants in the prospective study were enrolled through a virtual design, were aged roughly 18 to 100 years, and lived in roughly 24 United States geographic areas. In the prospective study, cohorts were assigned on the basis of participant-reported clinical history obtained from a screening survey and a study questionnaire. Mobile phlebotomists in the prospective study collected whole blood, serum and a nasopharyngeal or oropharyngeal swab from every participant. Additional blood draws and questionnaires over an approximately two-month period could optionally be provided by prospective study participants. Before DNA extraction, prospective study blood samples were shipped either frozen or at room temperature. TCRbeta CDR3 regions were amplified from genomic DNA by means of the immunoSEQ Assay, a bias-controlled multiplex PCR. On the authors' methods: The number of nucleated cells in each sample was estimated from the amplification of reference gene primers within the assay. To quantify the absolute abundance of each unique TCRbeta CDR3 rearrangement, sequence reads were collapsed and filtered. For each sample, productive Simpson clonality was calculated by taking the square root of Simpson's diversity index across productive rearrangements. As stored in TCRdb, this immuneACCESS dataset retains in-frame rearrangements with V and J assigned. A fraction of the clones does not appear; measured against another copy, unresolved V genes explain less than half of the discrepancy, and the remainder lacks a known reason. Clone size and V and J calls were adopted from that table, with D and trimming inferred from the DNA. This sample has roughly 300,000 clones in its table, and more than 75% of those were observed once. Of the sample, 2.3% is held by the ten largest clones.

There are 18 amino acids in the CDR3, from cysteine to phenylalanine inclusive. The sequence is cut down to CDR3 DNA, 54 bases in frame from base 1. V is cut by 3 bases and J by 2 bases, and the space between the germline ends is 20 bases. The germline V gene (reference sequence) specifies SGHKS as CDR1 and YYEKEE as CDR2. With respect to this clone: No antigen is known for it. Base quality data are lacking; no much larger clone is found one base away.

Sequenced sample: PBMCs or T cells enriched from blood (not recorded which). This TCR derives from a woman aged 40 to 50 with acute COVID-19. This chain joins TRBV5-5 to TRBJ1-4; perhaps TRBD1 is the D gene, with 5 bases matching. The CDR3 protein sequence reads: CASSSQWGSRGTNEKLFF. The nucleotide sequence reads TGTGCCAGCAGCTCGCAATGGGGCAGTAGGGGCACTAATGAAAAACTGTTTTTT.